Given below is one T cell receptor (beta chain) in context. This clone was found once. No antigen is known for it. Within one base of it there is no much larger clone, and no base qualities were kept. The immunoSEQ Assay, a bias-controlled multiplex PCR, was used to amplify TCRbeta CDR3 regions from genomic DNA. Turning to the authors' computational methods: The number of nucleated cells in each sample was estimated by amplification of reference gene primers within the assay. To quantify the absolute abundance of each unique TCRbeta CDR3 rearrangement, sequence reads were collapsed and filtered. For each sample, productive Simpson clonality was calculated as the square root of Simpson's diversity index across productive rearrangements. Sourced from immuneACCESS, this table was stored by TCRdb with only in-frame sequences that have V and J called. A share of the clones is absent; for the studies checked, an unresolved V gene accounts for under half, and the remainder has no known explanation. The DNA was the basis for D and trimming; V, J and clone size are from that table. The sample records under 200,000 clones, about 88% of which are singletons. Jointly, the top ten make up more than 0.75% of the sample.

From the cysteine through the phenylalanine, the CDR3 covers 11 amino acids. CDR3 DNA only is kept here, 33 bases in frame from base 1. Trimming at the junction amounts to 4 bases on V and 9 bases on J, and the germline ends lie 10 bases apart. Reading the germline V gene gives CDR1 SGHRS and CDR2 YFSETQ. In the prospective study, participants were roughly 18 to 100 years old, resided in about two dozen geographic areas of the United States, and were enrolled through a virtual design. Cohort assignment in the prospective study relied on participant-reported clinical history from a screening survey and a study questionnaire. For ImmuneRACE Cohort 3, a participant was defined as recovered based on two consecutive negative NP/OP PCR tests, clearance by a healthcare professional, or resolution of symptoms. In the prospective study, whole blood, serum and a nasopharyngeal or oropharyngeal swab were collected from each participant by mobile phlebotomists. Over an approximately 2-month period, participants in the prospective study had the option of providing additional blood draws and questionnaires. Blood samples from the prospective study were shipped frozen or at room temperature prior to DNA extraction.

This specimen comes from a study of blood T cell repertoires in COVID-19 (dated by TCRdb to between 2020 and 2021). Describing the broader study: The collaborator samples originated in the United States, Italy and Spain and spanned the acute and convalescent phases of COVID-19. The samples were drawn from the first 160 participants of the ongoing ImmuneRACE study and from over a thousand subjects provided by 6 global collaborators. Sample metadata almost always included a de-identified subject ID, COVID-19 status, age in years and sex. The prospective study material was composed of cDNA or gDNA derived from T cells, B-cell-depleted T cells, or PBMCs. The repertoires were made available in a free public database intended to serve as a resource for research on the immune response to SARS-CoV-2. Where available, HLA class I and class II types were obtained from metadata supplied by the sample provider rather than from assay-based typing. Deeply sampled blood TCRbeta repertoires from subjects exposed to, actively infected with, or recovered from COVID-19 were included in the dataset.

Here is what the overall study found, with its caveats: The quantity of clinical and demographic metadata differed by source and by participant and was supplied without curation.

Specimen: PBMCs or T cells enriched from blood (not recorded which). The V gene is TRBV5-1 and the J gene is TRBJ2-5, and the D gene may be TRBD1, 6 bases matching. This receptor was taken from a woman aged 18-35 years who had recovered from COVID-19. At the DNA level, the sequence is TGCGCCAGCAGCCTCCGACAGGCCCAGTACTTC. Its coded protein is CASSLRQAQYF.